These T cell receptor beta chains were read from a single sample in a study of shared clonotypes between healthy human individuals. TCRdb keeps only in-frame clones here, not all; method: immunoSEQ multiplex PCR. Altogether fewer than 600,000 clones are present, just over 75% being singletons, with the ten largest covering around 12%. What was sequenced was PBMCs. Receptors originate from a woman in her forties in good health. Some clones in this sample may be carry-over from other donors' samples. Each CDR3 is given with its conserved first and last residue. D genes are given only for firm matches. Only some rows state a clone size, as once, few, many or a class for expanded clones.

TRBJ2-5 . TRBV9 TRBD2 TGTGCCAGCAGCGTAGGGGGTCGGTGGTCTAGCGGGATCGAGACCCAGTACTTC CASSVGGRWSSGIETQYF
TRBJ2-5 many TRBV5-4 TRBD2 TGTGCCAGCAGCCCGACTAGCGGAGAGACCCAGTACTTC CASSPTSGETQYF
TRBJ2-7 . TRBV6-5 TRBD2 TGTGCCAGCAGACTGGGACTAGCGGGAGGCTACGAGCAGTACTTC CASRLGLAGGYEQYF
TRBJ1-1 . TRBV5-1 TRBD1 TGCGCCAGCAGCTTGGTTCAGGGGGCACGCGGCACTGAAGCTTTCTTT CASSLVQGARGTEAFF
TRBJ1-1 . TRBV5-6 . TGTGCCAGCAGCTTGGTGGGCACTGAAGCTTTCTTT CASSLVGTEAFF
TRBJ1-1 many TRBV11-2 TRBD1 TGTGCCAGCAGCGGGACAGGGGTGGTTGAAGCTTTCTTT CASSGTGVVEAFF
TRBJ2-2 . TRBV18 TRBD2 TGTGCCAGCGCCTTTAGCGGGAGCAACACCGGGGAGCTGTTTTTT CASAFSGSNTGELFF
TRBJ2-1 . TRBV11-2 . TGTGCCAGCAGCTTAGATTGGTTGGCGTCCCCGGGATTTAAGCAGTTCTTC CASSLDWLASPGFKQFF
TRBJ1-4 . TRBV7-6 . TGTGCCAGCAGCTTAGGGACAGTAAATGAAAAACTGTTTTTT CASSLGTVNEKLFF
TRBJ1-1 . TRBV5-4 TRBD1 TGTGCCAGCAGATCTCAGACAGGGGACGCTGAAGCTTTCTTT CASRSQTGDAEAFF
TRBJ1-1 . TRBV7-3 . TGTGCCAGCAGCTTTAAAGGAAACACTGAAGCTTTCTTT CASSFKGNTEAFF
TRBJ1-2 once TRBV18 . TGTGCCAGCTCACCAAGGGACCTTCGGGTCTATGGCTACACCTTC CASSPRDLRVYGYTF
TRBJ2-7 . TRBV7-9 TRBD2 TGTGCCAGCAGCCCGAACTGGGGGGGTGGCGGCTACGAGCAGTACTTC CASSPNWGGGGYEQYF
TRBJ2-1 . TRBV29-1 TRBD1 TGCAGCGGGGGACAGGGCGTGGACAATGAGCAGTTCTTC CSGGQGVDNEQFF
TRBJ2-2 . TRBV6-5 . TGTGCCAGCAGTTACTCCCCGGGACGGTACACCGGGGAGCTGTTTTTT CASSYSPGRYTGELFF
TRBJ1-1 few TRBV5-4 TRBD1 TGTGCCAGCAGCCCGGGGAGACAGGGGATGAACACTGAAGCTTTCTTT CASSPGRQGMNTEAFF
TRBJ2-2 . TRBV29-1 . TGCAGCGTCACGGGAGCTTACACCGGGGAGCTGTTTTTT CSVTGAYTGELFF
TRBJ1-2 . TRBV30 . TGTGCCTGGAGTCTGGGGGGCTACTATGGCTACACCTTC CAWSLGGYYGYTF
TRBJ1-3 once TRBV25-1 . TGTGCCAGCAGTGCAACAGGGAGCTCTGGAAACACCATATATTTT CASSATGSSGNTIYF
TRBJ2-7 . TRBV5-1 TRBD2 TGCGCCAGCAGCATAGTAACGGGAGGAGGTTCCTACGAGCAGTACTTC CASSIVTGGGSYEQYF
TRBJ2-1 . TRBV7-8 . TGTGCCAGCAGCTTAGTGGCCTCCAAGGAGCAGTTCTTC CASSLVASKEQFF
TRBJ2-1 . TRBV11-3 TRBD2 TGTGCCAGCAGCTTAGGCGTGGCGGGAGCACGCAATGAGCAGTTCTTC CASSLGVAGARNEQFF
TRBJ2-7 . TRBV29-1 TRBD1 TGCAGCGGGGGGACAGGTTCTAACGAGCAGTACTTC CSGGTGSNEQYF
TRBJ2-1 . TRBV28 . TGTGCCAGCAGTTTTGCTTGGGTCGTCAGAGGGCAGAATGAGCAGTTCTTC CASSFAWVVRGQNEQFF
TRBJ2-1 . TRBV7-2 . TGTGCCAGCAGCCTAAGGGCTTACAATGAGCAGTTCTTC CASSLRAYNEQFF
TRBJ1-1 . TRBV30 TRBD1 TGTGCCTGGACCCGGGACAGGGTCACTGAAGCTTTCTTT CAWTRDRVTEAFF
TRBJ2-3 . TRBV19 TRBD1 TGTGCCAGTAGTATAGGCGACAGGGGCACAGATACGCAGTATTTT CASSIGDRGTDTQYF
TRBJ1-1 . TRBV28 . TGTGCCAGCAGTTCTTTTGGACACCGCCCCACTGAAGCTTTCTTT CASSSFGHRPTEAFF
TRBJ1-2 . TRBV18 . TGTGCCAGCTCACCAGGGCCGGAGGACGCCCTTGGCTACACCTTC CASSPGPEDALGYTF
TRBJ2-1 . TRBV7-9 TRBD1 TGTGCCAGCAGCCGTGGGACAGGGGGTTTGATCAATGAGCAGTTCTTC CASSRGTGGLINEQFF
TRBJ2-1 once TRBV6-4 TRBD1 TGTGCCAGTAGAGACAGGGACAATGAGCAGTTCTTC CASRDRDNEQFF
TRBJ2-1 . TRBV27 TRBD1 TGTGCCAGCAGCCTGGACAGGTCTGGCAATGAGCAGTTCTTC CASSLDRSGNEQFF
TRBJ2-7 . TRBV7-2 . TGTGCCAGCAGCCAGCCCGGGGGGCCCGCCTACGAGCAGTACTTC CASSQPGGPAYEQYF
TRBJ2-1 . TRBV30 . TGTGCCTGGAGTTCGGAGAGGTCCTACAATGAGCAGTTCTTC CAWSSERSYNEQFF
TRBJ2-7 . TRBV27 TRBD2 TGTGCCAGCAGTTCTCCGGGACTAGCGGGATTCGAGCAGTACTTC CASSSPGLAGFEQYF
TRBJ2-3 . TRBV7-2 . TGTGCCAGCAGCTCCCAGGGGGGGGGAGTAGATACGCAGTATTTT CASSSQGGGVDTQYF